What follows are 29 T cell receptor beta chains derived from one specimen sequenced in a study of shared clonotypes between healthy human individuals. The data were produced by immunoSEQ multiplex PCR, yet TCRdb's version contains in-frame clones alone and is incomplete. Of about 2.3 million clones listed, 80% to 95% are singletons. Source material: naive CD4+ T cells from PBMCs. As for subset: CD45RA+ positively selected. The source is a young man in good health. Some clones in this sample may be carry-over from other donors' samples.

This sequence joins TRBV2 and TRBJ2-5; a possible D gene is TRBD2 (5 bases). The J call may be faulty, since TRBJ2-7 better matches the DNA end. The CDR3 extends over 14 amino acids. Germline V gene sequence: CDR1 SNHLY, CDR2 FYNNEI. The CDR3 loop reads CASSEKGSLNEQYF. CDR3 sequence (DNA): TGTGCCAGCAGTGAAAAAGGGAGTCTAAACGAGCAGTACTTC.

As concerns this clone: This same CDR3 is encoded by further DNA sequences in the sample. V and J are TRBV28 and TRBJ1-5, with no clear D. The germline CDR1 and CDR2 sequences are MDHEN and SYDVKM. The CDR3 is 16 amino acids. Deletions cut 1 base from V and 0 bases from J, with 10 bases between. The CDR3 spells CASSLSGLPSNQPQHF. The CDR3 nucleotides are TGTGCCAGCAGTTTATCGGGGTTGCCTAGCAATCAGCCCCAGCATTTT.

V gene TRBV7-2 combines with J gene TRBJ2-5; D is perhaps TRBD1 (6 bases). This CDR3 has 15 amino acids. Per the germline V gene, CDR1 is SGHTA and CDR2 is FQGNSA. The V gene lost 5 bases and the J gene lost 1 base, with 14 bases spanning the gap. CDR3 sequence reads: CASSGDNRSQETQYF. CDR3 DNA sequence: TGTGCCAGCAGCGGGGACAACAGGAGCCAAGAGACCCAGTACTTC.

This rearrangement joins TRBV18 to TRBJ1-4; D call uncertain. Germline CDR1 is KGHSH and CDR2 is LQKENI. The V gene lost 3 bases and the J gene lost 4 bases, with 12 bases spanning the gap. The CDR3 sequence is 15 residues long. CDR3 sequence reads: CASSPEGPGNEKLFF. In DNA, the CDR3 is TGTGCCAGCTCACCTGAGGGTCCCGGTAATGAAAAACTGTTTTTT.

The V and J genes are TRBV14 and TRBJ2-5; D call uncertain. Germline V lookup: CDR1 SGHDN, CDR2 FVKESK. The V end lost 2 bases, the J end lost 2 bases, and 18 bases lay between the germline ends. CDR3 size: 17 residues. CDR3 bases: TGTGCCAGCAGCCAAAGGTCTTCAATTCGCAAGCAAGAGACCCAGTACTTC. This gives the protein CASSQRSSIRKQETQYF.

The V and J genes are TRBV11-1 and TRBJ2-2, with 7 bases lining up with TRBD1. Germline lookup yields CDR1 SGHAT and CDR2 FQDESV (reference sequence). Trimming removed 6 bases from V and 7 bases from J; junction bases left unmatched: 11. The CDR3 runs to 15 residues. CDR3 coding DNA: TGTGCCAGCAGGTTTGACAGGGCGTTTGGCGGGGAGCTGTTTTTT. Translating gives CASRFDRAFGGELFF.

CDR3 sequence (DNA): TGTGCCAGCAGCGTAGACAGTTTCTCCTACGAGCAGTACTTC. It specifies CASSVDSFSYEQYF. The chain recombines TRBV9 with TRBJ2-7, with unresolved D. The V and J ends lost 0 bases and 0 bases respectively, with 7 bases between them. This CDR3 region has 14 residues. Germline V gene lookup returns CDR1 SGDLS and CDR2 YYNGEE.

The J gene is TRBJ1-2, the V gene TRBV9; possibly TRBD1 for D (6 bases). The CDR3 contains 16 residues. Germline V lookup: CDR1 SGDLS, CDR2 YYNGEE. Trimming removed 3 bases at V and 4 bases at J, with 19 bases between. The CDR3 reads CASSAVLGGRPYGYTF. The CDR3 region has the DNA TGTGCCAGCAGCGCTGTCCTGGGGGGGCGACCCTATGGCTACACCTTC.

The CDR3, as DNA: TGTGCCATCAGTGAACAGAGCTATGGCTACACCTTC. It codes for CAISEQSYGYTF. J is TRBJ1-2 and V is TRBV10-3; no clear D gene. The CDR3 is 12 residues long. Per germline, CDR1 ENHRY and CDR2 SYGVKD. Trimming pared 3 bases from V and 4 bases from J, leaving 6 bases between.

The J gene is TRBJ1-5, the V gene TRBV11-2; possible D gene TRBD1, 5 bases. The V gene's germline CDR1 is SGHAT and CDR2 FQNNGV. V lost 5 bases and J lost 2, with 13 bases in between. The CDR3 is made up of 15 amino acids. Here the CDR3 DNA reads TGTGCCAGCAGCCGTGAGGGGAGGGGCAATCAGCCCCAGCATTTT. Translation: CASSREGRGNQPQHF.

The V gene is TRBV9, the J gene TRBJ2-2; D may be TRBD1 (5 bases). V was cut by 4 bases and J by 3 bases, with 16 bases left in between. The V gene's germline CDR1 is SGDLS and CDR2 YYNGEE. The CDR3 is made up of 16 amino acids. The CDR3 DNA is TGTGCCAGCAGCTCCCGGGTCAAAGGGGACACCGGGGAGCTGTTTTTT. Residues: CASSSRVKGDTGELFF.

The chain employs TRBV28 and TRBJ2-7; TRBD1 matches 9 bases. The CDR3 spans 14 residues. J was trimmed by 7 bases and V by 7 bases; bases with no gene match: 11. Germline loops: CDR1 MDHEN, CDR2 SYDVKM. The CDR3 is CASTSGTGGLEQYF. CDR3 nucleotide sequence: TGTGCCAGCACCTCGGGAACAGGGGGCTTGGAGCAGTACTTC. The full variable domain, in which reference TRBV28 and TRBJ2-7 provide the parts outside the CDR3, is DVKVTQSSRYLVKRTGEKVFLECVQDMDHENMFWYRQDPGLGLRLIYFSYDVKMKEKGDIPEGYSVSREKKERFSLILESASTNQTSMYLCASTSGTGGLEQYFGPGTRLTVT.

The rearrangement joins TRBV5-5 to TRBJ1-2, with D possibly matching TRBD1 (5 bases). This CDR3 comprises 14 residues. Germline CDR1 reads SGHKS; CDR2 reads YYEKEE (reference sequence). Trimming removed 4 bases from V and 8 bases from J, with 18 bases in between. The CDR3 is CASSPLGVREGYTF. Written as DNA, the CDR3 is TGTGCCAGCAGCCCACTCGGGGTCAGGGAGGGCTACACCTTC.

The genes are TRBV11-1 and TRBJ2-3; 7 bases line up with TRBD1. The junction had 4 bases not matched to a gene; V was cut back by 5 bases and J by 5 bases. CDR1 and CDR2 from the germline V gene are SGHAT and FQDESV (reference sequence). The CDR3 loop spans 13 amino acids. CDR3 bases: TGTGCCAGCAGCGGACAGGACGGAGATACGCAGTATTTT. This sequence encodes CASSGQDGDTQYF. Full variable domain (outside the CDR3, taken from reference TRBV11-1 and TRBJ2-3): EAEVAQSPRYKITEKSQAVAFWCDPISGHATLYWYRQILGQGPELLVQFQDESVVDDSQLPKDRFSAERLKGVDSTLKIQPAELGDSAMYLCASSGQDGDTQYFGPGTRLTVL.

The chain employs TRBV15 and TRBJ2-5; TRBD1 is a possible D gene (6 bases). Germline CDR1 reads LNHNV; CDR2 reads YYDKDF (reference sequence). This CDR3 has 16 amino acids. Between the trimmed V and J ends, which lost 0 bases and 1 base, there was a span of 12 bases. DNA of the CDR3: TGTGCCACCAGCAGAGATCCTGGACAGCGCCAAGAGACCCAGTACTTC. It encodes CATSRDPGQRQETQYF.

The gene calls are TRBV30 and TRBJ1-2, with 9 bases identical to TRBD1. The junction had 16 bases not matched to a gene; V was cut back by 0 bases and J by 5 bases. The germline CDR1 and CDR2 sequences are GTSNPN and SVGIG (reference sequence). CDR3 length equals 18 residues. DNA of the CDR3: TGTGCCTGGAGTGTCAGGCCAATACAGGGGGCCGCTCGGTATGGCTACACCTTC. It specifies CAWSVRPIQGAARYGYTF.

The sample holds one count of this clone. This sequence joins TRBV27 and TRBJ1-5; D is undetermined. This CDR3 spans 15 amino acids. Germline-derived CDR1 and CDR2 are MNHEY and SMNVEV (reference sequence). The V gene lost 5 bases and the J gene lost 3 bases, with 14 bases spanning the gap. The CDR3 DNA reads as TGTGCCAGCAGTGTAACCGGACGGTTCAATCAGCCCCAGCATTTT. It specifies CASSVTGRFNQPQHF.

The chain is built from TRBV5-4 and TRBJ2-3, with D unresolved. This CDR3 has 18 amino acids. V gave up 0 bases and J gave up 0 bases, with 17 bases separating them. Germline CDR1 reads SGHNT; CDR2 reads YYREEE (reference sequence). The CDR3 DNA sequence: TGTGCCAGCAGCTTGGAGGCGTTTCGAGGATCTAGCACAGATACGCAGTATTTT. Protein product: CASSLEAFRGSSTDTQYF.

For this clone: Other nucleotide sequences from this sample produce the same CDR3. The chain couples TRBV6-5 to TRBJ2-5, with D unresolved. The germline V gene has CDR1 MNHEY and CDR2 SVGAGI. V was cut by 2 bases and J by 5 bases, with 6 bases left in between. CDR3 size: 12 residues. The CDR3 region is CASSYVGETQYF. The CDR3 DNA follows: TGTGCCAGCAGTTACGTCGGGGAGACCCAGTACTTC.

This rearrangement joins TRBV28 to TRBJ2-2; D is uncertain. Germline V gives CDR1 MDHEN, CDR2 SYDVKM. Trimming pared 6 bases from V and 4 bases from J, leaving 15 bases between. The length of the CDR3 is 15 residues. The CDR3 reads CASRRFGVVTGELFF. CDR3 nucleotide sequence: TGTGCCAGCAGGAGGTTCGGAGTAGTCACCGGGGAGCTGTTTTTT.

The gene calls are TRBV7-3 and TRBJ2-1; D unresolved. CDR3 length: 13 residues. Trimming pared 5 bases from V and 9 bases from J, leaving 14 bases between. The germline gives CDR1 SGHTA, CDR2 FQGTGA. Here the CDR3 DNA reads TGTGCCAGCAGCCCGAGGACCCAGCTTGAGCAGTTCTTC. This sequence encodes CASSPRTQLEQFF.

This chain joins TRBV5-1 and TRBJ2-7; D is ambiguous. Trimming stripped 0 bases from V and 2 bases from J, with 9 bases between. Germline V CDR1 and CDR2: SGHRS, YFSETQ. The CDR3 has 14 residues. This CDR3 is CASSLAVGPYEQYF. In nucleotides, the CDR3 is TGCGCCAGCAGCTTGGCCGTCGGACCCTACGAGCAGTACTTC.

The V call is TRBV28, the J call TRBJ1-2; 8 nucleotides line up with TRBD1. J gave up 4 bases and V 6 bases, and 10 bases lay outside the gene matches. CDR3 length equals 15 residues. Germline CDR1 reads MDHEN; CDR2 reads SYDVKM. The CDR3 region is CASRTGTGEVYGYTF. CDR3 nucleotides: TGTGCCAGCAGAACGGGGACAGGAGAGGTCTATGGCTACACCTTC.

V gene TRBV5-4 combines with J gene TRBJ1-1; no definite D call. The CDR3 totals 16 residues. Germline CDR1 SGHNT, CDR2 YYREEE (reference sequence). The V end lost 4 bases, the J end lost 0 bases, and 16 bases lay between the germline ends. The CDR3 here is CASSRNLEPLNTEAFF. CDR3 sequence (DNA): TGTGCCAGCAGCCGCAATCTAGAACCTCTGAACACTGAAGCTTTCTTT.

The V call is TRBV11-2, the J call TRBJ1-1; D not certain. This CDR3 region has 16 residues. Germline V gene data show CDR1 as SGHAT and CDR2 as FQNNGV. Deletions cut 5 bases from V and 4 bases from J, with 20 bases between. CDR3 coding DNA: TGTGCCAGCAGCCCCTTACGGGGTGGGATGAGCACTGAAGCTTTCTTT. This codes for CASSPLRGGMSTEAFF.

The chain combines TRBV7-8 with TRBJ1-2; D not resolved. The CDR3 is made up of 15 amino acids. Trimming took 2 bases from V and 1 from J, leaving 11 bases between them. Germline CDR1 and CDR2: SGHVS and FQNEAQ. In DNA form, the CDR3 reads TGTGCCAGCAGCTTAAGACGGATGATTAACTATGGCTACACCTTC. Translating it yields CASSLRRMINYGYTF.

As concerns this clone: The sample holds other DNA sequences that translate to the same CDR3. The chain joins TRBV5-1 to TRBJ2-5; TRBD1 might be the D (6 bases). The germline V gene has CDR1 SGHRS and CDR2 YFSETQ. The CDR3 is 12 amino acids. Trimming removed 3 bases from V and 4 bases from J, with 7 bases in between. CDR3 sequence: CASSSRGETQYF. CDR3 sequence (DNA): TGCGCCAGCAGCTCCAGGGGAGAGACCCAGTACTTC. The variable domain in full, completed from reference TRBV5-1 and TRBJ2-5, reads KAGVTQTPRYLIKTRGQQVTLSCSPISGHRSVSWYQQTPGQGLQFLFEYFSETQRNKGNFPGRFSGRQFSNSRSEMNVSTLELGDSALYLCASSSRGETQYFGPGTRLLVL.

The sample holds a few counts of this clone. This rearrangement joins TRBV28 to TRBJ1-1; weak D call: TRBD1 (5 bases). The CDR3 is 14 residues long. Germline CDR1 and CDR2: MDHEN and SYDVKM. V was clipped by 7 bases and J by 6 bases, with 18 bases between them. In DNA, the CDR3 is TGTGCCAGCAATCAGTTTCAGGGTAGGGCTGAAGCTTTCTTT. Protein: CASNQFQGRAEAFF.

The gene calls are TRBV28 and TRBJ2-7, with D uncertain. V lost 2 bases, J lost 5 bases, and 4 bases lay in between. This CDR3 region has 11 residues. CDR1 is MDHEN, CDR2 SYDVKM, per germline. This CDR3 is CASSLQDEQYF. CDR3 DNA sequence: TGTGCCAGCAGTTTACAAGACGAGCAGTACTTC.